This T cell receptor (beta chain) is drawn from a study of cytomegalovirus exposure and HLA in healthy donors. Background on the study: From about 180 million T cells, an earlier analysis saw 120 million or so unique TCR beta sequences. Study results and caveats: It was reportedly the case that the classifier diagnosed cytomegalovirus status with high specificity and sensitivity. TCR beta chains associated with HLA were, in a later analysis, more clonally expanded than equally common others.

The primer mix had 60 Vbeta and 13 Jbeta primers. Some clones are missing from TCRdb's copy, which holds only in-frame ones; the method was immunoSEQ multiplex PCR. The sample comprises roughly 140,000 clones, roughly 77% of which are singletons, and roughly 3.6% rests with the top ten. In regard to this clone: Its antigen is as yet unknown.

The germline gives CDR1 SEHNR, CDR2 FQNEAQ (reference sequence). The CDR3 is made up of 10 amino acids. Between the trimmed V and J ends, which lost 1 base and 15 bases, there was a span of 7 bases. This clonotype was obtained from a human donor in good health. The V call is TRBV7-9, the J call TRBJ2-1; D gene unclear. The sequenced sample was PBMCs. CDR3 DNA: TGTGCCAGCAGCTTAGGTCCCTCGTTCTTC. Encoded protein: CASSLGPSFF.